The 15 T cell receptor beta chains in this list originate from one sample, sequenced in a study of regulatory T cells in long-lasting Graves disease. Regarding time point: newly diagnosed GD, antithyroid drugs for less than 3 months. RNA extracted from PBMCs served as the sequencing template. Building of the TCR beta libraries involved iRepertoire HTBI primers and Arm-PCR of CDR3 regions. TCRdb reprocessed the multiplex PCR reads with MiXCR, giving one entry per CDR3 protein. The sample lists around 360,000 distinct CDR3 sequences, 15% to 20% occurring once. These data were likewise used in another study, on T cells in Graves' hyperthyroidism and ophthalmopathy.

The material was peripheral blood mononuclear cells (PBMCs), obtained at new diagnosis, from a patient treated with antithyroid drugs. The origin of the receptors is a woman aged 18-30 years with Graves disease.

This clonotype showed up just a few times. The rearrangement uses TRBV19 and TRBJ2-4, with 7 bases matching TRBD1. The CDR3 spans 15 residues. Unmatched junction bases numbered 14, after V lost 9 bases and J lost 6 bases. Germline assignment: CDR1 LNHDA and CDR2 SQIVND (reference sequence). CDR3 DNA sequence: TGTGCCAGCCAAACCGAGGGGGCGCGTGGAAACATTCAGTACTTC. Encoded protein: CASQTEGARGNIQYF.

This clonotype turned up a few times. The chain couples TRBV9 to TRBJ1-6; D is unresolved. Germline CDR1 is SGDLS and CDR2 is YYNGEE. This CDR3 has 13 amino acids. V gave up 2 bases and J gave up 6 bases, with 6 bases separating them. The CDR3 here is CASSVSPNSPLHF. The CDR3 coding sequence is TGTGCCAGCAGCGTTTCGCCTAATTCACCCCTCCACTTT.

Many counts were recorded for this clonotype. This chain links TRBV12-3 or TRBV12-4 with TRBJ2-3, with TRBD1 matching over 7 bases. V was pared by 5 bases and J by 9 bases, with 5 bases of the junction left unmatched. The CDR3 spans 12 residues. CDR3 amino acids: CASSIRGSTQYF. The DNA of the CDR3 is TGTGCCAGCAGTATCAGGGGGTCGACGCAGTATTTT.

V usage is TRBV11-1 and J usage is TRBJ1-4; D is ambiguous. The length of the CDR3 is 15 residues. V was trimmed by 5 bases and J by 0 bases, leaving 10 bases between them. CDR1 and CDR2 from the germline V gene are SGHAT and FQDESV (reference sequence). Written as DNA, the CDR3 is TGTGCCAGCAGCGCCTACAGAGCAACTAATGAAAAACTGTTTTTT. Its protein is CASSAYRATNEKLFF.

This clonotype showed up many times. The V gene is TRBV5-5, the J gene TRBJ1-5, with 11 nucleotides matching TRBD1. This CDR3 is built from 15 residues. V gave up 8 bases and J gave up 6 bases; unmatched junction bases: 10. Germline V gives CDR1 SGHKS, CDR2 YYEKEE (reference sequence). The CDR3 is CASAGDRGFGQPQHF. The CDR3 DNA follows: TGTGCCAGTGCCGGGGACAGGGGGTTTGGTCAGCCCCAGCATTTT. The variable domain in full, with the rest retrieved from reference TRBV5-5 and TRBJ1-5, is DAGVTQSPTHLIKTRGQQVTLRCSPISGHKSVSWYQQVLGQGPQFIFQYYEKEERGRGNFPDRFSARQFPNYSSELNVNALLLGDSALYLCASAGDRGFGQPQHFGDGTRLSIL.

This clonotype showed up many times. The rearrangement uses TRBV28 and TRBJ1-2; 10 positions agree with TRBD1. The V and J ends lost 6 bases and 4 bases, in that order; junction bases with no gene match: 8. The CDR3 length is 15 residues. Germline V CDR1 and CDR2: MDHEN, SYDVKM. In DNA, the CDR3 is TGTGCCAGCAGCATTGTGGGACAGGGGCGCTATGGCTACACCTTC. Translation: CASSIVGQGRYGYTF.

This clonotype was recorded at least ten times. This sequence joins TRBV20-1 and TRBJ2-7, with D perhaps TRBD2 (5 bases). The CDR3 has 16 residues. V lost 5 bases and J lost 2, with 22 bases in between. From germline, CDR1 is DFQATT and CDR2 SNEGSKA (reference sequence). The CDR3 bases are TGCAGTGCTTCCGACAAAGGTTGGCAGGAGGCCTACGAGCAGTACTTC. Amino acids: CSASDKGWQEAYEQYF.

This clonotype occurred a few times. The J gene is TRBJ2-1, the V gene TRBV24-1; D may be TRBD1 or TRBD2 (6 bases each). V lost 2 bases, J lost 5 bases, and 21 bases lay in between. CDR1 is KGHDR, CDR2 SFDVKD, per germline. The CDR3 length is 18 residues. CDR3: CATSDSRAGGGTDNEQFF. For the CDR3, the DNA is TGTGCCACCAGTGATTCGCGGGCTGGGGGCGGGACTGACAATGAGCAGTTCTTC.

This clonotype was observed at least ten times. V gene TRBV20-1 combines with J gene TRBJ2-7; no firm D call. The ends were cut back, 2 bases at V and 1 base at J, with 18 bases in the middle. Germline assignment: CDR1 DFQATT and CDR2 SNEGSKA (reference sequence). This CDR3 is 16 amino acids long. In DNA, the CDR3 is TGCAGTGCTAGAACGGACCGGGCCCTAGGGTCCTACGAGCAGTACTTC. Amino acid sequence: CSARTDRALGSYEQYF.

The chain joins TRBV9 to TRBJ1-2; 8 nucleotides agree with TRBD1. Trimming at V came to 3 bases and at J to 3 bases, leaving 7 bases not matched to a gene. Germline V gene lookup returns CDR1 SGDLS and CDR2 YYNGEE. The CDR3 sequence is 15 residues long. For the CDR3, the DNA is TGTGCCAGCAGCGCCCTCCCAGGGGGCGACTATGGCTACACCTTC. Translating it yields CASSALPGGDYGYTF.

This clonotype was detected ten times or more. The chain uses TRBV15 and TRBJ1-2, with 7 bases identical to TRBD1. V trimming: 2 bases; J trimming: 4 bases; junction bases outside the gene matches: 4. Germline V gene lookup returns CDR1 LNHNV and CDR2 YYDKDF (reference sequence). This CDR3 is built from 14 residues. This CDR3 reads CATSRPTGLYGYTF. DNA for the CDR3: TGTGCCACCAGCAGACCGACAGGGCTCTATGGCTACACCTTC.

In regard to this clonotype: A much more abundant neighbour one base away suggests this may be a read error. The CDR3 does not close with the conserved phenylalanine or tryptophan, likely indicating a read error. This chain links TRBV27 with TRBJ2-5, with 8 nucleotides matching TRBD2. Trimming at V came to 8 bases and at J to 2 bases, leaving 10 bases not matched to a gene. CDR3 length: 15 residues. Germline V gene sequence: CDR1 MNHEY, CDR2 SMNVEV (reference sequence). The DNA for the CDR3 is TGTGCCAGCCCTATTGGGGCTAGCGGGCAAGAGACCCAGTACTCC. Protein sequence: CASPIGASGQETQYS.

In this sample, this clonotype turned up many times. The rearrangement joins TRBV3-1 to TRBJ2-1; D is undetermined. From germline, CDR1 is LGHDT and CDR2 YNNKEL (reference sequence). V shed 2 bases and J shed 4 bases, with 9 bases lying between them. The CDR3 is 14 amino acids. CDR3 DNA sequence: TGTGCCAGCAGCCAATCAAACTATTACAATGAGCAGTTCTTC. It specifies CASSQSNYYNEQFF.

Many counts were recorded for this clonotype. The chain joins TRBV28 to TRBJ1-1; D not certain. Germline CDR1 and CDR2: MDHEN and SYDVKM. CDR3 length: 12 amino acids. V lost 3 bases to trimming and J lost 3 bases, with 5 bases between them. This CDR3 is CASSFRYTEAFF. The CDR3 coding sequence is TGTGCCAGCAGTTTTAGGTACACTGAAGCTTTCTTT.

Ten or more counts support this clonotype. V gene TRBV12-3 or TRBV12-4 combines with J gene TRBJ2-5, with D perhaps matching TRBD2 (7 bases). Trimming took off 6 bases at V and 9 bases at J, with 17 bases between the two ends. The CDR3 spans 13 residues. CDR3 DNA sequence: TGTGCCAGCAGGCCTCAGCTAGGGGGGGCCCAGTACTTC. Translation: CASRPQLGGAQYF.